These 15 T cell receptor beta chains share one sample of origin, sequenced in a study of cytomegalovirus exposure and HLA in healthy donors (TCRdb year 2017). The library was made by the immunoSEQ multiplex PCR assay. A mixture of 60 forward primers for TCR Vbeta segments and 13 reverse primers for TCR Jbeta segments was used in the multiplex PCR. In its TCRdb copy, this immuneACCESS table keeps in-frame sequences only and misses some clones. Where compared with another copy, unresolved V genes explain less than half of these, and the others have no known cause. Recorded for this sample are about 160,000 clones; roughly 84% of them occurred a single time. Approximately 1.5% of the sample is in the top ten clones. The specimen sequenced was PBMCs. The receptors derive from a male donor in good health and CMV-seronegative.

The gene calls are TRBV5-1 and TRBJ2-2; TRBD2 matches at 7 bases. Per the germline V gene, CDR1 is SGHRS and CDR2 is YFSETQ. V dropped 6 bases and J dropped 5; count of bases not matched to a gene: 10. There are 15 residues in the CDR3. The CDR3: CASTSGGGPTGELFF. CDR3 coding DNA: TGCGCCAGCACCTCGGGGGGAGGGCCAACCGGGGAGCTGTTTTTT.

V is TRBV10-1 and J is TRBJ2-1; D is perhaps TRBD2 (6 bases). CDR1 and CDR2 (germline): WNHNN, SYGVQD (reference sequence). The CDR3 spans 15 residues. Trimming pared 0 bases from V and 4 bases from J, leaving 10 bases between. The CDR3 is CASSESGTLYNEQFF. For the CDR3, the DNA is TGCGCCAGCAGTGAGTCTGGGACTTTATACAATGAGCAGTTCTTC.

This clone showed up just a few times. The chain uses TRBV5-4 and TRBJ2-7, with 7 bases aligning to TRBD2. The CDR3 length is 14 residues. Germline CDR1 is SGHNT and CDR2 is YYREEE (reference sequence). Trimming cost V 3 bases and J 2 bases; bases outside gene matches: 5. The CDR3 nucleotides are TGTGCCAGCAGCTGGGGGGGGTTCCCCTACGAGCAGTACTTC. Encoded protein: CASSWGGFPYEQYF.

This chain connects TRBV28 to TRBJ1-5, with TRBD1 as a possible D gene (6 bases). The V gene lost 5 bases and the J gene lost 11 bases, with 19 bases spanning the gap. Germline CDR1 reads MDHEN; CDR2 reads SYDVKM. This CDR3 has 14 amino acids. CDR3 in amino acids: CASSTTTGWASQHF. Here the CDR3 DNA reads TGTGCCAGCAGTACAACGACAGGATGGGCTTCCCAGCATTTT.

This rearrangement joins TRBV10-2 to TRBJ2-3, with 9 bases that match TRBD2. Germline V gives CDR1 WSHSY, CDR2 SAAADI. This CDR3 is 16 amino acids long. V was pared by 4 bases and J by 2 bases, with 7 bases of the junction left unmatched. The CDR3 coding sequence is TGCGCCAGCAGTGCCCCTAGCGGGAAGTTCACAGATACGCAGTATTTT. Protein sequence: CASSAPSGKFTDTQYF.

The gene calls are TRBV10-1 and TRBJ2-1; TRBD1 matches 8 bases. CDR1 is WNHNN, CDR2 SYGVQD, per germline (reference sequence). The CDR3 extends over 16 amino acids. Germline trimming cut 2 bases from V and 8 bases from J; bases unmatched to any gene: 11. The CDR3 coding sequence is TGCGCCAGCAGTGAGGCCTTGGACAGGGCAGGCGATGAGCAGTTCTTC. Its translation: CASSEALDRAGDEQFF.

The CDR3 DNA follows: TGCGCCAGCAGCTTGACTAGCGGGGGGCTCAATGAGCAGTTCTTC. Its protein product is CASSLTSGGLNEQFF. The V and J genes are TRBV5-1 and TRBJ2-1; 12 nucleotides line up with TRBD2. V was clipped by 1 base and J by 6 bases; unmatched bases: 2. Germline assignment: CDR1 SGHRS and CDR2 YFSETQ. The CDR3 contains 15 residues.

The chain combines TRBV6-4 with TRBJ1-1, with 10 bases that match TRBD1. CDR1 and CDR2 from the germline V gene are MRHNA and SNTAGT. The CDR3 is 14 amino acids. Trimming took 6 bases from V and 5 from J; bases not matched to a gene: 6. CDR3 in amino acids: CASSRGTGATEAFF. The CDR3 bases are TGTGCCAGCAGCCGCGGGACAGGGGCGACTGAAGCTTTCTTT.

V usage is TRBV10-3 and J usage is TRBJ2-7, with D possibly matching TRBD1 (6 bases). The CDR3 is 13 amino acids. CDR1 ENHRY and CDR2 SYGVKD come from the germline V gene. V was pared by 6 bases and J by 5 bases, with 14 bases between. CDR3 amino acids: CAISATQGHEQYF. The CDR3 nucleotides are TGTGCCATCAGCGCGACACAGGGTCACGAGCAGTACTTC.

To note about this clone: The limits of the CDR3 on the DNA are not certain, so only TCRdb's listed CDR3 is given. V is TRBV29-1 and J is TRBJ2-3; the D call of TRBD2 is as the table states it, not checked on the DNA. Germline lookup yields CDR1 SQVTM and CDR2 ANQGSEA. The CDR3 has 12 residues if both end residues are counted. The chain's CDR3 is CSVGSGTTKAYF.

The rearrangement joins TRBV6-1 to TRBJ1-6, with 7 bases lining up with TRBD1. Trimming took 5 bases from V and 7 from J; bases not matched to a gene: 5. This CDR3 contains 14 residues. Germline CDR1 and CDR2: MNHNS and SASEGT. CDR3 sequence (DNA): TGTGCCAGCAGTTATGGGACAGAGAATTCACCCCTCCACTTT. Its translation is CASSYGTENSPLHF.

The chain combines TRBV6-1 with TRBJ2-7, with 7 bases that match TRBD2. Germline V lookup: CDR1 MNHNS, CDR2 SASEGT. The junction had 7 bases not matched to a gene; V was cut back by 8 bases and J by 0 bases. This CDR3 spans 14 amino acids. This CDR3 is CASVAGGSSYEQYF. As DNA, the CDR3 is TGTGCCAGCGTGGCCGGGGGGAGCTCCTACGAGCAGTACTTC.

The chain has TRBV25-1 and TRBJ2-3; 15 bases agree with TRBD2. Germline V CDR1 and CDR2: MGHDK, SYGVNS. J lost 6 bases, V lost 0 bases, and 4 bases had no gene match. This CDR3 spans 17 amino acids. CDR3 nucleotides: TGTGCCAGCAGTGAATATGGGACTAGCGGGGGGTACGATACGCAGTATTTT. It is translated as CASSEYGTSGGYDTQYF.

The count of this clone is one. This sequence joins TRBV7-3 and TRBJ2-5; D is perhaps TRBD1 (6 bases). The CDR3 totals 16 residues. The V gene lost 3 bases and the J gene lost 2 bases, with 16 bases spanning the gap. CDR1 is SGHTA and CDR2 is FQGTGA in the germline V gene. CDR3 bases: TGTGCCAGCAGCTTTGGTCAGGGGCTAGGGCAAGAGACCCAGTACTTC. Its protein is CASSFGQGLGQETQYF.

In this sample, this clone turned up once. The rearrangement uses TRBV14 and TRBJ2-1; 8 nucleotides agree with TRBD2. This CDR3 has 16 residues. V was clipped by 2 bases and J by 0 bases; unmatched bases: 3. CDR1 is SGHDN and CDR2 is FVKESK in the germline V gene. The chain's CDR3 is CASSQLTSGSYNEQFF. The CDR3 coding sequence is TGTGCCAGCAGCCAACTAACTAGCGGCTCCTACAATGAGCAGTTCTTC.